The 28 T cell receptor beta chains given below trace back to one sample, sequenced in a study of OX40 agonist ivuxolimab in advanced cancers. Data came from immunoSEQ multiplex PCR; TCRdb stores just in-frame clones and leaves some out. The data show 50,000 to 75,000 clones, over 80% seen once. The source material was CD4+ or CD8+ T cells sorted from blood, sampled in a trial of the OX40 agonist ivuxolimab. The receptors were gathered from an adult with an advanced solid tumor such as melanoma, head and neck, liver or kidney cancer.

CDR3 residues: CASSVTGDNGNTIYF. The CDR3 bases are TGTGCCAGCAGCGTTACAGGGGACAATGGAAACACCATATATTTT. The V call is TRBV6-1, the J call TRBJ1-3; 7 nucleotides agree with TRBD1. Germline V gene lookup returns CDR1 MNHNS and CDR2 SASEGT. V gave up 6 bases and J gave up 3 bases; unmatched junction bases: 8. The CDR3 has 15 residues.

The gene calls are TRBV18 and TRBJ1-5; TRBD1 might be the D (5 bases). CDR3 size: 15 residues. CDR1 and CDR2 (germline): KGHSH, LQKENI. The V and J ends lost 3 bases and 7 bases respectively, with 16 bases between them. The CDR3 DNA reads TGTGCCAGCTCACCCGGTTTGGAGCAGGGACAGCCCCAGCATTTT. It specifies CASSPGLEQGQPQHF.

J is TRBJ1-5 and V is TRBV30, with 8 bases matching TRBD1. V shed 1 base, J shed 3 bases, and the junction held 2 bases outside the gene matches. The V gene's germline CDR1 is GTSNPN and CDR2 SVGIG (reference sequence). This CDR3 contains 14 residues. The CDR3 reads CAWSGTGNNQPQHF. The CDR3 region has the DNA TGTGCCTGGAGTGGGACAGGGAACAATCAGCCCCAGCATTTT.

This chain joins TRBV19 and TRBJ2-3, with D tentatively TRBD2 (5 bases). V lost 3 bases, J lost 3 bases, and 10 bases lay in between. The CDR3 length is 14 residues. Germline V gene data show CDR1 as LNHDA and CDR2 as SQIVND (reference sequence). The CDR3 here is CASSIEGLTDTQYF. The CDR3 DNA follows: TGTGCCAGTAGTATTGAGGGTTTAACAGATACGCAGTATTTT.

The V gene is TRBV5-4, the J gene TRBJ2-7, with D unresolved. V was clipped by 0 bases and J by 0 bases, with 4 bases between them. The CDR3 sequence is 13 residues long. Per germline, CDR1 SGHNT and CDR2 YYREEE (reference sequence). The CDR3 DNA reads TGTGCCAGCAGCTTGGCCAGCTCCTACGAGCAGTACTTC. This encodes CASSLASSYEQYF.

The table lists this clone with a count of one. The genes are TRBV28 and TRBJ2-1; D is possibly TRBD1 (7 bases). Trimming removed 6 bases at V and 7 bases at J, with 19 bases between. The CDR3 is made up of 15 amino acids. Germline lookup yields CDR1 MDHEN and CDR2 SYDVKM. CDR3 residues: CASSPSDRAGNEQFF. The CDR3 nucleotides are TGTGCCAGCAGCCCAAGCGACAGGGCGGGGAATGAGCAGTTCTTC.

The V gene is TRBV9, the J gene TRBJ2-7, with 10 bases matching TRBD1. Germline values: CDR1 SGDLS, CDR2 YYNGEE. The CDR3 has 12 residues. The junction had 2 bases not matched to a gene; V was cut back by 8 bases and J by 3 bases. CDR3 in DNA: TGTGCCAGAGACAGGGGGCTCTACGAGCAGTACTTC. Its translation: CARDRGLYEQYF.

This chain joins TRBV6-5 and TRBJ1-1, with TRBD1 matching over 7 bases. Germline trimming cut 6 bases from V and 5 bases from J; bases unmatched to any gene: 6. Germline values: CDR1 MNHEY, CDR2 SVGAGI. The CDR3 has 13 residues. The CDR3 coding sequence is TGTGCCAGCAGGGGACAGTTGACTACTGAAGCTTTCTTT. This gives the protein CASRGQLTTEAFF.

This sequence joins TRBV9 and TRBJ2-3; perhaps D is TRBD1 or TRBD2 (5 bases each). Trimming pared 0 bases from V and 2 bases from J, leaving 13 bases between. The CDR3 extends over 16 amino acids. Germline assignment: CDR1 SGDLS and CDR2 YYNGEE. In nucleotides, the CDR3 is TGTGCCAGCAGCGTAGGGGGGATAGCATTCACAGATACGCAGTATTTT. It is translated as CASSVGGIAFTDTQYF.

The chain recombines TRBV13 with TRBJ2-3; D ambiguous. The V gene's germline CDR1 is PRHDT and CDR2 FYEKMQ (reference sequence). There are 13 residues in the CDR3. Trimming shortened V by 3 bases and J by 0 bases, and 4 bases separated the two germline ends. CDR3 sequence (DNA): TGTGCCAGCAGCTTGGCCAGCACAGATACGCAGTATTTT. Protein: CASSLASTDTQYF.

This sequence joins TRBV18 and TRBJ2-1, with D possibly being TRBD1 (5 bases). The length of the CDR3 is 15 residues. Germline-derived CDR1 and CDR2 are KGHSH and LQKENI. Trimming removed 0 bases from V and 2 bases from J, with 8 bases in between. The CDR3 DNA reads TGTGCCAGCTCACCACCGCTCAGGGCCTACAATGAGCAGTTCTTC. This encodes CASSPPLRAYNEQFF.

This chain links TRBV18 with TRBJ2-7; weak D call: TRBD2 (6 bases). The CDR3 loop spans 13 amino acids. Trimming took off 2 bases at V and 3 bases at J, with 8 bases between the two ends. Germline CDR1 KGHSH, CDR2 LQKENI. CDR3 region: CASSPNSGYEQYF. The CDR3 nucleotides read TGTGCCAGCTCACCAAATAGCGGCTACGAGCAGTACTTC.

The chain uses TRBV27 and TRBJ2-5; D possibly matches TRBD1 or TRBD2 (5 bases each). CDR1 and CDR2 from the germline V gene are MNHEY and SMNVEV (reference sequence). V was pared by 3 bases and J by 4 bases, with 12 bases between. The CDR3 covers 14 residues. The CDR3 loop reads CASSFEGLGETQYF. The CDR3 DNA reads TGTGCCAGCAGTTTTGAGGGGTTAGGAGAGACCCAGTACTTC.

The chain uses TRBV7-2 and TRBJ1-2; D not certain. The CDR3 sequence is 14 residues long. Germline CDR1 reads SGHTA; CDR2 reads FQGNSA. The V and J ends lost 1 base and 8 bases respectively, with 14 bases between them. CDR3 residues: CASSLGGGRWGYTF. The CDR3 bases are TGTGCCAGCAGCTTAGGAGGAGGACGGTGGGGCTACACCTTC.

This rearrangement joins TRBV19 to TRBJ2-7; D remains ambiguous. Germline V gives CDR1 LNHDA, CDR2 SQIVND (reference sequence). There are 15 residues in the CDR3. With 1 base removed from V and 2 bases from J, the gap between germline ends came to 12 bases. The CDR3 coding sequence is TGTGCCAGTAGTATAGTGGAAGGGCCACCCTACGAGCAGTACTTC. Encoded protein: CASSIVEGPPYEQYF. Combining the CDR3 with reference TRBV19 and TRBJ2-7 gives the whole variable domain DGGITQSPKYLFRKEGQNVTLSCEQNLNHDAMYWYRQDPGQGLRLIYYSQIVNDFQKGDIAEGYSVSREKKESFPLTVTSAQKNPTAFYLCASSIVEGPPYEQYFGPGTRLTVT.

The chain has TRBV18 and TRBJ2-6; D tentatively fits TRBD1 or TRBD2 (6 bases each). With 3 bases removed from V and 0 bases from J, the gap between germline ends came to 21 bases. Germline CDR1 reads KGHSH; CDR2 reads LQKENI. This CDR3 spans 20 amino acids. For the CDR3, the DNA is TGTGCCAGCTCACCGCCATCACGGGGGCCGGAACTCTCTGGGGCCAACGTCCTGACTTTC. It translates to CASSPPSRGPELSGANVLTF.

This chain uses TRBV19 with TRBJ2-1; 7 bases agree with TRBD1. V was pared by 6 bases and J by 3 bases, with 5 bases of the junction left unmatched. The V gene's germline CDR1 is LNHDA and CDR2 SQIVND (reference sequence). The CDR3 contains 14 residues. The CDR3 DNA reads TGTGCCAGTAGAAAACAGGGGTTCTACAATGAGCAGTTCTTC. Its protein is CASRKQGFYNEQFF.

This clone has only one observation. This rearrangement joins TRBV7-2 to TRBJ2-7, with D perhaps matching TRBD1 or TRBD2 (6 bases each). Germline CDR1 and CDR2: SGHTA and FQGNSA. The CDR3 runs 15 residues. The V end was cut by 5 bases, the J end by 3 bases, with 17 bases between. The CDR3 here is CASSPAPGAVYEQYF. The DNA for the CDR3 is TGTGCCAGCAGCCCCGCCCCGGGGGCGGTCTACGAGCAGTACTTC.

The chain couples TRBV18 to TRBJ1-1; 9 nucleotides line up with TRBD1. CDR1 KGHSH and CDR2 LQKENI come from the germline V gene. The CDR3 totals 15 residues. V dropped 2 bases and J dropped 3; count of bases not matched to a gene: 4. The CDR3 nucleotides read TGTGCCAGCTCACCAACAGGGGGCGCAGACACTGAAGCTTTCTTT. It translates to CASSPTGGADTEAFF.

The V gene is TRBV5-5, the J gene TRBJ2-5, with 13 bases lining up with TRBD2. The germline gives CDR1 SGHKS, CDR2 YYEKEE (reference sequence). The CDR3 sequence is 16 residues long. J lost 2 bases, V lost 0 bases, and 1 base had no gene match. DNA for the CDR3: TGTGCCAGCAGCTTGGGACTAGCGGGGGGACAAGAGACCCAGTACTTC. As protein: CASSLGLAGGQETQYF.

The chain has TRBV7-9 and TRBJ1-1; no clear D. V shed 1 base and J shed 10 bases, with 13 bases lying between them. CDR1 and CDR2 from the germline V gene are SEHNR and FQNEAQ (reference sequence). The CDR3 spans 13 residues. CDR3 DNA sequence: TGTGCCAGCAGCTTAGGCTTGGACTCGAGAGCTTTCTTT. Protein product: CASSLGLDSRAFF. The complete variable domain, with remaining parts taken from reference TRBV7-9 and TRBJ1-1, reads DTGVSQNPRHKITKRGQNVTFRCDPISEHNRLYWYRQTLGQGPEFLTYFQNEAQLEKSRLLSDRFSAERPKGSFSTLEIQRTEQGDSAMYLCASSLGLDSRAFFGQGTRLTVV.

To note about this clone: This sample includes further DNA sequences coding for the same CDR3. The rearrangement links TRBV7-3 to TRBJ2-3; D remains ambiguous. The CDR3 covers 12 residues. The germline V and J ends were trimmed by 6 bases and 3 bases, with 7 bases remaining between them. The germline CDR1 and CDR2 sequences are SGHTA and FQGTGA. The CDR3 protein is CASSPRTDTQYF. DNA of the CDR3: TGTGCCAGCAGTCCGAGGACAGATACGCAGTATTTT.

V gene TRBV6-6 combines with J gene TRBJ2-2; D might be TRBD1 (6 bases). Germline V gives CDR1 MNHNY, CDR2 SVGAGI (reference sequence). Trimming shortened V by 2 bases and J by 4 bases, and 11 bases separated the two germline ends. The CDR3 is made up of 15 amino acids. DNA for the CDR3: TGTGCCAGCAGTTACCGACAGGAACTCACCGGGGAGCTGTTTTTT. Amino acid sequence: CASSYRQELTGELFF.

This chain joins TRBV9 and TRBJ2-6, with a weak D call TRBD1 (6 bases). V was pared by 0 bases and J by 2 bases, with 15 bases between. Germline-derived CDR1 and CDR2 are SGDLS and YYNGEE. CDR3 size: 18 residues. The CDR3 nucleotides read TGTGCCAGCAGCGTAGCTTTGGACAGCCGGGCTGGGGCCAACGTCCTGACTTTC. Translated, it gives CASSVALDSRAGANVLTF.

The chain combines TRBV27 with TRBJ2-6, with D uncertain. The CDR3 is made up of 16 amino acids. CDR1 MNHEY and CDR2 SMNVEV come from the germline V gene (reference sequence). The V gene lost 2 bases and the J gene lost 0 bases, with 8 bases spanning the gap. The CDR3 here is CASSLALDSGANVLTF. For the CDR3, the DNA is TGTGCCAGCAGTTTAGCCCTGGACTCTGGGGCCAACGTCCTGACTTTC. Complete variable domain (other parts from reference TRBV27 and TRBJ2-6): EAQVTQNPRYLITVTGKKLTVTCSQNMNHEYMSWYRQDPGLGLRQIYYSMNVEVTDKGDVPEGYKVSRKEKRNFPLILESPSPNQTSLYFCASSLALDSGANVLTFGAGSRLTVL.

This clone came up once. The chain has TRBV5-5 and TRBJ1-1; D unclear. V was trimmed by 4 bases and J by 0 bases, leaving 10 bases between them. Germline-derived CDR1 and CDR2 are SGHKS and YYEKEE (reference sequence). The CDR3 consists of 14 residues. The chain's CDR3 is CASSPEPLNTEAFF. The CDR3 DNA is TGTGCCAGCAGCCCAGAACCATTGAACACTGAAGCTTTCTTT.

In its sample, this clone was seen once. The chain employs TRBV7-9 and TRBJ2-7; D unclear. Deletions cut 1 base from V and 2 bases from J, with 3 bases between. This CDR3 region has 12 residues. Germline CDR1 reads SEHNR; CDR2 reads FQNEAQ (reference sequence). The CDR3 nucleotides are TGTGCCAGCAGCTTAGAGGCCTACGAGCAGTACTTC. This gives the protein CASSLEAYEQYF.

The gene calls are TRBV18 and TRBJ2-7, with D perhaps matching TRBD2 (6 bases). V lost 3 bases, J lost 2 bases, and 17 bases lay in between. This CDR3 comprises 16 residues. Germline-derived CDR1 and CDR2 are KGHSH and LQKENI. The chain's CDR3 is CASSPVLASMTYEQYF. CDR3 DNA: TGTGCCAGCTCACCTGTGCTAGCGAGTATGACCTACGAGCAGTACTTC.